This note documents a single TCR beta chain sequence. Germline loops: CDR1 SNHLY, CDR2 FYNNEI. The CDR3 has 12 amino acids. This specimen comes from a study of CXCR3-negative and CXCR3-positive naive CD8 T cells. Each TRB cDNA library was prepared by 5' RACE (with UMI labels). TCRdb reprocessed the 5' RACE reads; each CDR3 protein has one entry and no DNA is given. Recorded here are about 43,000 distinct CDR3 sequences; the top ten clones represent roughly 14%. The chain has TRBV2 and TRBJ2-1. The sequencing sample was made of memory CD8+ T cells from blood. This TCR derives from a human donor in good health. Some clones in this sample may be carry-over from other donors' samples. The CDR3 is CASSEGYNEQFF.